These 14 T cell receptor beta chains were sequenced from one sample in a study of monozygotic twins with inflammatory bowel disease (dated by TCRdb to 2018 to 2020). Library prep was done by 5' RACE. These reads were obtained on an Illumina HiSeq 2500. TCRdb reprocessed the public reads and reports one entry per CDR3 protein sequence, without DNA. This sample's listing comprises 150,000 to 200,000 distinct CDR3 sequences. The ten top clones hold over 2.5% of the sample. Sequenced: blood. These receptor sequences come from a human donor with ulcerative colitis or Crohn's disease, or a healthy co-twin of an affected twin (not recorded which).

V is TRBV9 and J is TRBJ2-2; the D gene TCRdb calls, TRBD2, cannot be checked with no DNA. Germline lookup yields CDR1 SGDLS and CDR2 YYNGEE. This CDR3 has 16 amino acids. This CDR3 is CASSVAGAALTGELFF.

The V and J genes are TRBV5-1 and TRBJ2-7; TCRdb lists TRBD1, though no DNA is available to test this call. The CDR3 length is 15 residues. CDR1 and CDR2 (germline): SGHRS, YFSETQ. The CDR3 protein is CASSLRGGAAYEQYF.

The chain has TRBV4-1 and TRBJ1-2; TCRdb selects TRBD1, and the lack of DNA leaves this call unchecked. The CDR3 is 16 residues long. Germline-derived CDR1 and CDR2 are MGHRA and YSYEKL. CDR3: CASRGAGRGLNYGYTF.

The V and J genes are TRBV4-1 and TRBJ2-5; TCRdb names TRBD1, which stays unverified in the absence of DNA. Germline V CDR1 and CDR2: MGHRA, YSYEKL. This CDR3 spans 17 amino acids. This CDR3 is CASSQGLRQSAGGTQYF.

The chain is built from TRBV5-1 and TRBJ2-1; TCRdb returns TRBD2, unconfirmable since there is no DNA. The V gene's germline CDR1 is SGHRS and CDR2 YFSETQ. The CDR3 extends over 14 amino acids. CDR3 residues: CASSRTSGKVEQFF. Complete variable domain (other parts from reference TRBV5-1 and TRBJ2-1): KAGVTQTPRYLIKTRGQQVTLSCSPISGHRSVSWYQQTPGQGLQFLFEYFSETQRNKGNFPGRFSGRQFSNSRSEMNVSTLELGDSALYLCASSRTSGKVEQFFGPGTRLTVL.

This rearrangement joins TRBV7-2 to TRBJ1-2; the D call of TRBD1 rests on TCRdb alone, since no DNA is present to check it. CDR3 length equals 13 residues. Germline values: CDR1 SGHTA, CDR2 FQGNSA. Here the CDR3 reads CASSRGQGYGYTF.

The CDR3 here is CASSQGPREASAFF. The V and J genes are TRBV14 and TRBJ1-1. CDR3 length: 14 amino acids. CDR1 and CDR2 (germline): SGHDN, FVKESK.

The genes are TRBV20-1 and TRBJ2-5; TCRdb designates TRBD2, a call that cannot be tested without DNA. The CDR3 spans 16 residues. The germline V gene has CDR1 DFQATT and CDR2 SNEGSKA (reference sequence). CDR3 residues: CSARDGLAGALETQYF.

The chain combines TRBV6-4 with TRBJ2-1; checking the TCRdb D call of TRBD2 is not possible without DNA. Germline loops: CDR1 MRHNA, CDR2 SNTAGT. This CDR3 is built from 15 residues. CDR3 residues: CASSAELAGNNEQFF.

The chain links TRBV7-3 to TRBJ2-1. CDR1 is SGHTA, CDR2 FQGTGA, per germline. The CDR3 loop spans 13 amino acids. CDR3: CASSLFVIGEQFF.

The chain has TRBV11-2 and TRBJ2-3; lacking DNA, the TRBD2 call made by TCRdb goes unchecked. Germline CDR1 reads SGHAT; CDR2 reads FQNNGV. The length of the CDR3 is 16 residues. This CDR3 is CASSAPGLAGGDTQYF.

CDR3: CASSDTGTGTDTQYF. The gene calls are TRBV25-1 and TRBJ2-3; the TCRdb call, TRBD1, lacks DNA for checking. The CDR3 extends over 15 amino acids. The germline gives CDR1 MGHDK, CDR2 SYGVNS.

This chain's CDR3 is CASSQDLITRLAEYNEQFF. This chain connects TRBV4-2 to TRBJ2-1; TCRdb calls TRBD2, which cannot be checked without DNA. Germline V gene lookup returns CDR1 LGHNA and CDR2 YNFKEQ. CDR3 length equals 19 residues.

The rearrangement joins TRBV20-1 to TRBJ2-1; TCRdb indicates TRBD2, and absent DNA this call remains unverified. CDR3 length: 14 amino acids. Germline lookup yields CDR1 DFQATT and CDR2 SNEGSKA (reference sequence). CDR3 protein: CSTLGPEGYNEQFF.